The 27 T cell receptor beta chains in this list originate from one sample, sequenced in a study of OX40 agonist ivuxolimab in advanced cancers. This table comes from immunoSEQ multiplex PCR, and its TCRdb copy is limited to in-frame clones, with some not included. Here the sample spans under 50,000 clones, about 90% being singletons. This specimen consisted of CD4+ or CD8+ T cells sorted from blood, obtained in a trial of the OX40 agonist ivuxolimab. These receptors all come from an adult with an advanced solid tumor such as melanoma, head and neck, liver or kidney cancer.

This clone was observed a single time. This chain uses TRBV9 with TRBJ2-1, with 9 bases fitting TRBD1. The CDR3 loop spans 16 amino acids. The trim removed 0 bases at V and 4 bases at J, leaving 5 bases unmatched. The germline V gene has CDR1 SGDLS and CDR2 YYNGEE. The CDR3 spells CASSVERDRAYNEQFF. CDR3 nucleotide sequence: TGTGCCAGCAGCGTAGAGCGGGACAGGGCGTACAATGAGCAGTTCTTC.

The DNA of the CDR3 is TGCGCCAGCAGCTTGGAGATGGGACAGGGAGAGAACACTGAAGCTTTCTTT. Its translation: CASSLEMGQGENTEAFF. The gene calls are TRBV5-1 and TRBJ1-1; 9 nucleotides match TRBD1. Germline assignment: CDR1 SGHRS and CDR2 YFSETQ. The J segment lost 1 base and the V segment lost 0 bases, leaving 7 bases of the junction unmatched. The CDR3 length is 17 residues.

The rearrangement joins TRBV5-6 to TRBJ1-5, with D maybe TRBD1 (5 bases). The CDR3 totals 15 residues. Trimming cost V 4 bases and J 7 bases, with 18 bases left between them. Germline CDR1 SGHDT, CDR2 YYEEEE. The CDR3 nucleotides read TGTGCCAGCAGCCTATCGGGGGTAGGATCGCAGCCCCAGCATTTT. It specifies CASSLSGVGSQPQHF.

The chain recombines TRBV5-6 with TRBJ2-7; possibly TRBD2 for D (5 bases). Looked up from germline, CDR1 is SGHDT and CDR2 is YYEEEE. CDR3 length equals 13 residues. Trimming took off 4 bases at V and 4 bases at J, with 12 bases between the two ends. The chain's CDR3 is CASSSSRDYEQYF. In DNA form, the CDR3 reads TGTGCCAGCAGCAGCAGCCGGGATTACGAGCAGTACTTC. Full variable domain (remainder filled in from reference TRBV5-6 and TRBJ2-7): DAGVTQSPTHLIKTRGQQVTLRCSPKSGHDTVSWYQQALGQGPQFIFQYYEEEERQRGNFPDRFSGHQFPNYSSELNVNALLLGDSALYLCASSSSRDYEQYFGPGTRLTVT.

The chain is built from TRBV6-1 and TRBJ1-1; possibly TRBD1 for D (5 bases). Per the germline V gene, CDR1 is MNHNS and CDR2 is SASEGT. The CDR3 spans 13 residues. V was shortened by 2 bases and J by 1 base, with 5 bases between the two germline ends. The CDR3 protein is CASSEQGNTEAFF. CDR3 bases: TGTGCCAGCAGTGAACAGGGGAACACTGAAGCTTTCTTT.

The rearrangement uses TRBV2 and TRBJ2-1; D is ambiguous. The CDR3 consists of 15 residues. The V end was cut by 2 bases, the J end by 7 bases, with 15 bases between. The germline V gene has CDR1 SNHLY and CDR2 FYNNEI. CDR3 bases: TGTGCCAGCAGTGAAAGGTCGACTCCGAGAAATGAGCAGTTCTTC. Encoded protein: CASSERSTPRNEQFF.

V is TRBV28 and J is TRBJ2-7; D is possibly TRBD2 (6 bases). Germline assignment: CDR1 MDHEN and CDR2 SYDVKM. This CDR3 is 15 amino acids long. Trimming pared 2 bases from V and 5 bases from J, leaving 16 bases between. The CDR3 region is CASSLGTRFHDEQYF. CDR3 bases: TGTGCCAGCAGTTTAGGGACTCGCTTTCACGACGAGCAGTACTTC.

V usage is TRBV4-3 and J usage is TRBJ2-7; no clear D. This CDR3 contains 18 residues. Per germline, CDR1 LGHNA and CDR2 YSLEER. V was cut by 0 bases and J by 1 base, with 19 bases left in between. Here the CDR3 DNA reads TGCGCCAGCAGCCAAGAGAGCCCCGGACGGTTGCTATCCTACGAGCAGTACTTC. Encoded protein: CASSQESPGRLLSYEQYF.

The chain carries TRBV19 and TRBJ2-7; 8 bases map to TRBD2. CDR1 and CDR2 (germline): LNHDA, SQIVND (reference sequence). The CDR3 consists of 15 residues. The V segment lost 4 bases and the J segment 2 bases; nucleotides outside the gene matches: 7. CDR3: CASSKTSGFAYEQYF. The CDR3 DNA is TGTGCCAGTAGTAAAACTAGCGGATTCGCCTACGAGCAGTACTTC.

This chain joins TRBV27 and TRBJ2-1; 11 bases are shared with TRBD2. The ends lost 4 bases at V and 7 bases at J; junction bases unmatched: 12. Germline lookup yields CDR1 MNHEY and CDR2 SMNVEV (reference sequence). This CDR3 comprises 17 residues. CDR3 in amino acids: CASSSHPLAGEGNEQFF. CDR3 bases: TGTGCCAGCAGTTCCCACCCACTAGCGGGAGAAGGGAATGAGCAGTTCTTC.

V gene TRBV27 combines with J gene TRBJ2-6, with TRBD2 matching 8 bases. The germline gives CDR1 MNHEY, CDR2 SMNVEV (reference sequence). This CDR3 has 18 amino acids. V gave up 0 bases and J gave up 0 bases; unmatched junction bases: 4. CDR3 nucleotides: TGTGCCAGCAGTTTATCGGGCGGGAGGTACTCTGGGGCCAACGTCCTGACTTTC. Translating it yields CASSLSGGRYSGANVLTF.

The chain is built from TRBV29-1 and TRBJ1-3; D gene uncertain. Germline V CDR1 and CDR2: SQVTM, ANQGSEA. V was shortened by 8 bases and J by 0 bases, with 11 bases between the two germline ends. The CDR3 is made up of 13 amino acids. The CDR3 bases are TGCAGCTCCTCGATGGGCTCTGGAAACACCATATATTTT. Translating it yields CSSSMGSGNTIYF.

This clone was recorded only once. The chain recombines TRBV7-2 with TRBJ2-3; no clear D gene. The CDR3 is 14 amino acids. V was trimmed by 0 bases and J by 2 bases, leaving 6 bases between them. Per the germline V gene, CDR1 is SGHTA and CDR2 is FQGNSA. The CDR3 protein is CASSLARDTDTQYF. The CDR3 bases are TGTGCCAGCAGCTTAGCGAGAGACACAGATACGCAGTATTTT.

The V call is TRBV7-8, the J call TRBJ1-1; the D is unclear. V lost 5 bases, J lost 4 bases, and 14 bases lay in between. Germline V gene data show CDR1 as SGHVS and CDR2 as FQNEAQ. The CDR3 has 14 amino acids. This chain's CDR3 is CASSIHRGGTEAFF. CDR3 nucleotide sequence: TGTGCCAGCAGCATACATCGCGGCGGCACTGAAGCTTTCTTT.

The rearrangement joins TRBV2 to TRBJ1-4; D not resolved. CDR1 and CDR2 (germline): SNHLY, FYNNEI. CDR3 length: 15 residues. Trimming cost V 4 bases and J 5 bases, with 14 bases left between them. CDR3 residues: CASSALTGKNEKLFF. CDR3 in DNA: TGTGCCAGCAGTGCCCTGACTGGTAAAAATGAAAAACTGTTTTTT.

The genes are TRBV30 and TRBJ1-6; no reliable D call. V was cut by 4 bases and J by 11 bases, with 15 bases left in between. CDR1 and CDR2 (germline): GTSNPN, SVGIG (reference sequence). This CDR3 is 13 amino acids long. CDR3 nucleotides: TGTGCCTGGAACCGCCTGAGGTTTCCACCCCTCCACTTT. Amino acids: CAWNRLRFPPLHF.

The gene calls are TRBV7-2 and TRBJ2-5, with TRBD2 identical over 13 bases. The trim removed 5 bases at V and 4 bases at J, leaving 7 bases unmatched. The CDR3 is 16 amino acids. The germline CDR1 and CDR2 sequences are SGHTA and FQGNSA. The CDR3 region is CASSPLAGGAGETQYF. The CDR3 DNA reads TGTGCCAGCAGCCCACTAGCGGGGGGGGCGGGAGAGACCCAGTACTTC.

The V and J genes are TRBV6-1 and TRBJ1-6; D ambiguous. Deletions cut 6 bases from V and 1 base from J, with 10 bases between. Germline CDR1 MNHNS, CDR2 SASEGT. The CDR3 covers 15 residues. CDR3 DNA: TGTGCCAGCAGCGCCCCGGGGTCCTATAATTCACCCCTCCACTTT. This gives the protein CASSAPGSYNSPLHF.

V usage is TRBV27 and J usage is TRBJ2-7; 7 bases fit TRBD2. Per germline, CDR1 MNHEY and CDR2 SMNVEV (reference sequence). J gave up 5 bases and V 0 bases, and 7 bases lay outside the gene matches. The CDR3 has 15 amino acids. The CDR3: CASSLSMGLSDEQYF. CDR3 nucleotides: TGTGCCAGCAGTTTATCGATGGGACTATCGGACGAGCAGTACTTC.

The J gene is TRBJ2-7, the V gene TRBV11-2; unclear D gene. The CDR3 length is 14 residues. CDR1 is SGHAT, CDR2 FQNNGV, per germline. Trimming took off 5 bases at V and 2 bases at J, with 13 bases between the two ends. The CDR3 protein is CASSNWTATYEQYF. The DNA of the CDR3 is TGTGCCAGCAGCAATTGGACGGCTACCTACGAGCAGTACTTC.

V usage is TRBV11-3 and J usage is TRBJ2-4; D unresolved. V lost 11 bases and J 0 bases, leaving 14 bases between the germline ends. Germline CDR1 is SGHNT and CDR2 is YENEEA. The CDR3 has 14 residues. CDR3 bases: TGTGCCCCCGGCTCTGGGGTAGCCAAAAACATTCAGTACTTC. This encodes CAPGSGVAKNIQYF.

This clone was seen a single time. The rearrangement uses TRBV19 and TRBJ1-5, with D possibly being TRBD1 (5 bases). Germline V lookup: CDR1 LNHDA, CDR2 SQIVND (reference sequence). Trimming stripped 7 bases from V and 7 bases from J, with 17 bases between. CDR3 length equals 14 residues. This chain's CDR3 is CASTTWGEVQPQHF. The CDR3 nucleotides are TGTGCCAGTACCACCTGGGGGGAGGTACAGCCCCAGCATTTT.

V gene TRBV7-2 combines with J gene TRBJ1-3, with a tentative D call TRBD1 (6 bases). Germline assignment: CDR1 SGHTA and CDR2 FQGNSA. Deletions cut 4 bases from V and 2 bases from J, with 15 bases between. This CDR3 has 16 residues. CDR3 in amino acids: CASSSAGGAAGNTIYF. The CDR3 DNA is TGTGCCAGCAGCTCAGCTGGGGGGGCGGCTGGAAACACCATATATTTT.

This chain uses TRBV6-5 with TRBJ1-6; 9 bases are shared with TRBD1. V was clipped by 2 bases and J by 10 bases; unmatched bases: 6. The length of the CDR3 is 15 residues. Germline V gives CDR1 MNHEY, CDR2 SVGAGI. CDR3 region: CASSYRDRENSPLHF. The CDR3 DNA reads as TGTGCCAGCAGTTACCGGGACAGGGAAAACTCACCCCTCCACTTT.

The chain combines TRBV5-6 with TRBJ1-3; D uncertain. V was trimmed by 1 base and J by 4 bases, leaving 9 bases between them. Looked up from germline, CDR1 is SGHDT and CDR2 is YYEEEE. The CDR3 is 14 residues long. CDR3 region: CASSLWTPGNTIYF. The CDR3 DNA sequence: TGTGCCAGCAGCTTGTGGACGCCCGGAAACACCATATATTTT.

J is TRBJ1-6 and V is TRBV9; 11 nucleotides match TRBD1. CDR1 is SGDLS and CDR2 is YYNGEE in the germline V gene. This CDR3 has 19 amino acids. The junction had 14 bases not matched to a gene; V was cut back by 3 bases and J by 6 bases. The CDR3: CASSDSQRGTGGSNSPLHF. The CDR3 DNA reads TGTGCCAGCAGCGACTCTCAAAGGGGGACAGGGGGGTCTAATTCACCCCTCCACTTT.

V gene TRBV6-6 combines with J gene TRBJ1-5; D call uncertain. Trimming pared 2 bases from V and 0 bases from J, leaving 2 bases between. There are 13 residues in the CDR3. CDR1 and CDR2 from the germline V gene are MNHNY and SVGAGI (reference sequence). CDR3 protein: CASSYDSNQPQHF. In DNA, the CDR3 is TGTGCCAGCAGTTACGATAGCAATCAGCCCCAGCATTTT.